This TCR beta chain was found in a study of human T cells and chemical hapten exposure. Overall study: Investigators sensitized 2 cm by 2 cm of upper inner arm skin with 2% DPC.

Study-wide points: High-frequency TCRs, those above 1 in 1000, stayed the same after DPC sensitization.

At least ten counts were recorded for this clonotype. Its antigen is unidentified. Germline values: CDR1 SGHTA, CDR2 FQGNSA. The CDR3 is made up of 15 amino acids. The J segment lost 5 bases and the V segment lost 5 bases, leaving 8 bases of the junction unmatched. TCRdb called the RACE reads again in MiXCR, with one record for every CDR3 protein. The data hold about 60,000 distinct CDR3 sequences, with about 11% observed a single time. The time point here: pre-sensitization, week 0. Sample treatment: therapeutic diphenylcyclopropenone sensitization with weekly scalp DPC. Suited to DPC and affected by alopecia, the donors ranged from 18 to 70 years old.

The TCR was taken from a woman in her 40s with alopecia areata. Some clones in this sample may be carry-over from other donors' samples. This chain joins TRBV7-2 and TRBJ2-7, with 11 bases fitting TRBD1. Sequencing used whole blood, obtained in connection with sensitization to the hapten diphenylcyclopropenone (DPC). CDR3 DNA: TGTGCCAGCAGCCAGACGGGACAGGGGGTCCACGAGCAGTACTTC. This sequence encodes CASSQTGQGVHEQYF.